Only a few counts were recorded for the clone carrying this T cell receptor beta chain. Its cognate antigen is unknown. The CDR3 has 14 residues. CDR1 and CDR2 (germline): LNHDA, SQIVND (reference sequence). Trimming removed 6 bases from V and 6 bases from J, with 15 bases in between. This record comes from a study of T cell repertoires in cytomegalovirus infection. Study at large: It was the public TCR beta signatures that indicated both CMV infection and matching HLA type. Overall study findings and caveats: Predominance within the ex vivo response was attributable to HLA-C-restricted CMV-specific TCR beta clonotypes. Adding up the frequency of public TCR beta families identified people who carried CMV plus the relevant HLA.

TCRdb ran MiXCR on the reads and lists one entry per CDR3 protein. The sample has about 490,000 distinct CDR3 sequences, 15% to 20% seen once. The rearrangement uses TRBV19 and TRBJ1-5; D possibly corresponds to TRBD1 (6 bases). The sequence came from a human donor in good health (CMV status not recorded). Some clones in this sample may be carry-over from other donors' samples. Sequenced material: CD8+ T cells from PBMCs. The CDR3 loop is CASRGGGRGQPQHF. CDR3 nucleotides: TGTGCCAGTAGAGGGGGGGGAAGGGGTCAGCCCCAGCATTTT. The variable domain in full, with the rest retrieved from reference TRBV19 and TRBJ1-5, is DGGITQSPKYLFRKEGQNVTLSCEQNLNHDAMYWYRQDPGQGLRLIYYSQIVNDFQKGDIAEGYSVSREKKESFPLTVTSAQKNPTAFYLCASRGGGRGQPQHFGDGTRLSIL.